These 17 T cell receptor beta chains were all obtained from the same sample, sequenced in a study of STAT5B mutations in CD4+ large granular lymphocyte leukemia. Some clones are missing from TCRdb's copy, which holds only in-frame ones; the method was immunoSEQ multiplex PCR. In the table there are some 51,000 clones, 80% to 85% of which are singletons. The material sequenced was CD4+ T cells from blood buffy coats. The source of these receptors is a human donor in good health.

The chain carries TRBV7-2 and TRBJ1-6, with 8 positions matching TRBD1. The CDR3 is 16 residues long. Germline CDR1 reads SGHTA; CDR2 reads FQGNSA. With V trimmed by 4 bases and J by 8 bases, 10 bases remained unmatched. CDR3 sequence reads: CASSSTGQVLHSPLHF. DNA of the CDR3: TGTGCCAGCAGCTCGACGGGACAGGTACTACATTCACCCCTCCACTTT.

This chain connects TRBV4-2 to TRBJ2-7; TRBD1 matches at 7 bases. The CDR3 contains 15 residues. The germline V gene has CDR1 LGHNA and CDR2 YNFKEQ. The J segment lost 1 base and the V segment lost 3 bases, leaving 6 bases of the junction unmatched. The CDR3 region has the DNA TGTGCCAGCAGCCACGCCGGGACAGCTTCCTACGAGCAGTACTTC. The encoded protein is CASSHAGTASYEQYF.

This sequence joins TRBV19 and TRBJ1-2; TRBD1 agrees at 8 bases. The V and J ends lost 5 bases and 4 bases, in that order; junction bases with no gene match: 6. The germline CDR1 and CDR2 sequences are LNHDA and SQIVND (reference sequence). This CDR3 is built from 14 residues. The CDR3: CASSARDRTYGYTF. In DNA, the CDR3 is TGTGCCAGTAGTGCCCGGGACAGGACCTATGGCTACACCTTC.

V usage is TRBV5-8 and J usage is TRBJ2-7; a possible D gene is TRBD2 (6 bases). The CDR3 consists of 18 residues. Germline V CDR1 and CDR2: SGHTS, YDEGEE. Trimming took 2 bases from V and 1 from J, leaving 22 bases between them. Here the CDR3 DNA reads TGTGCCAGCAGCTTCGGGGCCCCGGCGTGGGGGGAATCCTACGAGCAGTACTTC. Translated, it gives CASSFGAPAWGESYEQYF.

The chain carries TRBV20-1 and TRBJ1-3; D gene ambiguous. This CDR3 is 11 amino acids long. Germline V gene data show CDR1 as DFQATT and CDR2 as SNEGSKA (reference sequence). V lost 5 bases and J lost 4, with 6 bases in between. The DNA of the CDR3 is TGCAGTGCTTCGACAGGAAACACCATATATTTT. It codes for CSASTGNTIYF.

CDR3: CASSLQGQGAGSSYEQYF. As DNA, the CDR3 is TGTGCCAGTAGTCTGCAAGGACAGGGGGCCGGTAGCTCCTACGAGCAGTACTTC. The V and J genes are TRBV19 and TRBJ2-7; TRBD1 matches 11 bases. The length of the CDR3 is 18 residues. Germline V gene sequence: CDR1 LNHDA, CDR2 SQIVND (reference sequence). Trimming removed 5 bases from V and 0 bases from J; junction bases left unmatched: 12.

The chain carries TRBV6-1 and TRBJ1-1, with 10 positions matching TRBD1. CDR1 and CDR2 from the germline V gene are MNHNS and SASEGT. This CDR3 comprises 15 residues. V trimming: 4 bases; J trimming: 5 bases; junction bases outside the gene matches: 7. CDR3 coding DNA: TGTGCCAGCAGTGTTCCGGGACAGGGGAGGACTGAAGCTTTCTTT. This gives the protein CASSVPGQGRTEAFF.

This clone was seen a few times. The V call is TRBV30, the J call TRBJ2-2, with D possibly TRBD1 on 6 matching bases. CDR3 length equals 13 residues. Trimming left V 2 bases short and J 7 bases short, with 11 bases between. CDR1 and CDR2 from the germline V gene are GTSNPN and SVGIG (reference sequence). The DNA of the CDR3 is TGTGCCTGGAGTTACAGGGCAGACGGGGAGCTGTTTTTT. Amino acid sequence: CAWSYRADGELFF.

V is TRBV6-1 and J is TRBJ2-2; D may be TRBD2 (6 bases). Germline V gives CDR1 MNHNS, CDR2 SASEGT. There are 15 residues in the CDR3. Deletions cut 4 bases from V and 3 bases from J, with 12 bases between. CDR3 residues: CASSGGVGYTGELFF. CDR3 nucleotides: TGTGCCAGCAGTGGGGGGGTGGGATACACCGGGGAGCTGTTTTTT.

This sequence joins TRBV30 and TRBJ1-2; weak D call: TRBD1 (5 bases). This CDR3 region has 12 residues. The V end was cut by 8 bases, the J end by 4 bases, with 14 bases between. Germline V gene data show CDR1 as GTSNPN and CDR2 as SVGIG (reference sequence). CDR3 DNA sequence: TGTGCCCAAGCCGACAGTGGCTATGGCTACACCTTC. Its protein is CAQADSGYGYTF.

The chain employs TRBV9 and TRBJ2-5; 7 bases map to TRBD2. The germline gives CDR1 SGDLS, CDR2 YYNGEE. This CDR3 comprises 15 residues. The ends lost 0 bases at V and 2 bases at J; junction bases unmatched: 4. CDR3: CASSVGGGKQETQYF. DNA for the CDR3: TGTGCCAGCAGCGTAGGGGGAGGGAAGCAAGAGACCCAGTACTTC.

The chain joins TRBV6-5 to TRBJ2-5, with 7 nucleotides matching TRBD1. The CDR3 is 14 amino acids. CDR1 and CDR2 from the germline V gene are MNHEY and SVGAGI. After removal of 6 bases from V and 3 bases from J, the junction contained 7 bases not matched to a gene. The DNA for the CDR3 is TGTGCCAGCAGCTCTTGGGACAGAGAAGAGACCCAGTACTTC. It translates to CASSSWDREETQYF.

J is TRBJ1-6 and V is TRBV9; D is unresolved. This CDR3 region has 14 residues. Per germline, CDR1 SGDLS and CDR2 YYNGEE. The ends were cut back, 0 bases at V and 3 bases at J, with 4 bases in the middle. The CDR3 region is CASSVVDYNSPLHF. The CDR3 DNA reads as TGTGCCAGCAGCGTAGTGGACTATAATTCACCCCTCCACTTT.

The V call is TRBV11-1, the J call TRBJ2-7; 7 bases agree with TRBD1. CDR1 and CDR2 from the germline V gene are SGHAT and FQDESV (reference sequence). The V and J ends lost 1 base and 6 bases, in that order; junction bases with no gene match: 6. The CDR3 extends over 14 amino acids. The CDR3, as DNA: TGTGCCAGCAGCTTAGAAAGGGGGCTTGGCGAGCAGTACTTC. Its protein is CASSLERGLGEQYF.

This chain links TRBV6-1 with TRBJ1-3; D perhaps matches TRBD1 (6 bases). Germline CDR1 is MNHNS and CDR2 is SASEGT. V was cut by 8 bases and J by 2 bases, with 19 bases left in between. The CDR3 is 16 residues long. The CDR3 region has the DNA TGTGCCAGCGGTGGAAGGGACCGGGGGCCTGGAAACACCATATATTTT. Translation gives CASGGRDRGPGNTIYF.

CDR3 residues: CASSPFGDYGYTF. Here the CDR3 DNA reads TGTGCCAGCAGTCCGTTTGGGGACTATGGCTACACCTTC. The rearrangement joins TRBV6-1 to TRBJ1-2; D ambiguous. Germline V gives CDR1 MNHNS, CDR2 SASEGT. V dropped 5 bases and J dropped 3 bases, with 10 bases sitting between them. The CDR3 sequence is 13 residues long.

J is TRBJ1-1 and V is TRBV7-9, with D hard to call. CDR1 is SEHNR, CDR2 FQNEAQ, per germline (reference sequence). V lost 2 bases and J lost 5, with 9 bases in between. There are 13 residues in the CDR3. DNA of the CDR3: TGTGCCAGCAGCTTACAACTTTTAACTGAAGCTTTCTTT. Encoded protein: CASSLQLLTEAFF.